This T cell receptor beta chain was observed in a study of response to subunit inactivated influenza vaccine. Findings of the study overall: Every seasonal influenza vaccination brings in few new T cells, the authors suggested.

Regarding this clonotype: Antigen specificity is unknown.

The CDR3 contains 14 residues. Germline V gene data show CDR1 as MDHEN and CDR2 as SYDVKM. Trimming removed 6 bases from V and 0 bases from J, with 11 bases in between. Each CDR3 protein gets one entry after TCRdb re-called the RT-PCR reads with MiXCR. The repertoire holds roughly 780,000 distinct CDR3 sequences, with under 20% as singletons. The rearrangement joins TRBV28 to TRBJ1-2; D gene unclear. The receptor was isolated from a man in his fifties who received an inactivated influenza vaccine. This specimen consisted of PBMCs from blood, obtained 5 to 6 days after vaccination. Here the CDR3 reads CASSSVGTNYGYTF. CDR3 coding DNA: TGTGCCAGCAGCTCAGTCGGAACTAACTATGGCTACACCTTC.